The 12 T cell receptor beta chains given below trace back to one sample, sequenced in a study of blood T cell repertoires in COVID-19. The table came from immunoSEQ multiplex PCR; TCRdb's copy has only in-frame clones and leaves some out. The sample includes under 100,000 clones, roughly 82% seen only once; the top ten take under 11%. What was sequenced was peripheral blood. The receptors originated from a man in his sixties with acute or convalescent COVID-19.

This rearrangement joins TRBV15 to TRBJ2-3, with 7 positions matching TRBD2. Unmatched junction bases numbered 10, after V lost 1 base and J lost 0 bases. Germline CDR1 reads LNHNV; CDR2 reads YYDKDF (reference sequence). The CDR3 spans 18 residues. The CDR3 region is CATSRVLTPSGSTDTQYF. The CDR3 coding sequence is TGTGCCACCAGCAGAGTCCTTACACCTAGCGGCAGCACAGATACGCAGTATTTT.

This clone has more than one count but fewer than ten. The V and J genes are TRBV4-1 and TRBJ2-3; D ambiguous. V lost 3 bases, J lost 3 bases, and 7 bases lay in between. Per germline, CDR1 MGHRA and CDR2 YSYEKL. This CDR3 region has 13 residues. The CDR3 DNA reads TGCGCCAGCAGCCACCCTAAAACAGATACGCAGTATTTT. Translating it yields CASSHPKTDTQYF.

The chain combines TRBV6-5 with TRBJ1-1, with a tentative D call TRBD1 (5 bases). Germline V gene sequence: CDR1 MNHEY, CDR2 SVGAGI. The germline V and J ends were trimmed by 6 bases and 0 bases, with 8 bases remaining between them. This CDR3 contains 13 residues. As DNA, the CDR3 is TGTGCCAGCAGACGGGGGATGAACACTGAAGCTTTCTTT. It encodes CASRRGMNTEAFF.

The chain joins TRBV19 to TRBJ2-1; no firm D call. Trimming pared 3 bases from V and 0 bases from J, leaving 9 bases between. CDR1 LNHDA and CDR2 SQIVND come from the germline V gene (reference sequence). This CDR3 comprises 15 residues. The CDR3 loop reads CASSMVPSSYNEQFF. In nucleotides, the CDR3 is TGTGCCAGTAGTATGGTGCCCAGCTCCTACAATGAGCAGTTCTTC.

The chain couples TRBV9 to TRBJ1-3; 7 bases align to TRBD1. V shed 2 bases and J 2 bases; nucleotides not matched to a gene: 1. The CDR3 contains 14 residues. The germline V gene has CDR1 SGDLS and CDR2 YYNGEE. The CDR3 loop reads CASSVDRAGNTIYF. The CDR3 bases are TGTGCCAGCAGCGTCGACAGGGCTGGAAACACCATATATTTT.

This clone occurred a few times. The rearrangement links TRBV7-2 to TRBJ2-7, with D perhaps TRBD2 (7 bases). The CDR3 contains 17 residues. The ends were cut back, 2 bases at V and 9 bases at J, with 26 bases in the middle. Per the germline V gene, CDR1 is SGHTA and CDR2 is FQGNSA. In nucleotides, the CDR3 is TGTGCCAGCAGCTTAAAGGGGGACGGGAGGAAGTCCCCCGGGCAGTACTTC. It yields the protein CASSLKGDGRKSPGQYF.

The chain couples TRBV4-3 to TRBJ2-3, with TRBD2 matching 7 bases. CDR1 is LGHNA and CDR2 is YSLEER in the germline V gene. Losses at the gene ends were 0 bases for V and 3 bases for J; bases not matched to a gene: 9. This CDR3 region has 17 residues. The CDR3 protein is CASSQDRAGIATDTQYF. For the CDR3, the DNA is TGCGCCAGCAGCCAAGATCGAGCGGGGATTGCAACAGATACGCAGTATTTT.

On this clone itself: An end of the junction differs from the germline gene, which may be a read error. The rearrangement joins TRBV6-2 or TRBV6-3 to TRBJ2-1; D is ambiguous. This CDR3 spans 13 amino acids. From germline, CDR1 is MNHEY and CDR2 SVGEGT. The CDR3 nucleotides read TGTGCCACCAGTAAGAGCTCCTACAATGAGCAGTTCTTC. Translated: CATSKSSYNEQFF.

This clone was counted ten times or more. The V and J genes are TRBV6-5 and TRBJ1-6; D remains unclear. The germline V gene encodes CDR1 MNHEY and CDR2 SVGAGI. The CDR3 is 13 amino acids. Trimming left V 10 bases short and J 6 bases short, with 13 bases between. The CDR3 spells CATSGQTNSPLHF. The CDR3 bases are TGTGCCACCTCTGGGCAGACTAATTCACCCCTCCACTTT.

The gene calls are TRBV6-5 and TRBJ2-5, with 9 positions matching TRBD1. With 0 bases clipped from V and 4 bases from J, the junction kept 3 bases outside the gene matches. CDR1 MNHEY and CDR2 SVGAGI come from the germline V gene. CDR3 length: 15 residues. CDR3 loop: CASSYSSTGGETQYF. DNA of the CDR3: TGTGCCAGCAGTTACTCATCGACAGGGGGAGAGACCCAGTACTTC.

The rearrangement links TRBV11-2 to TRBJ1-1; D remains ambiguous. This CDR3 is built from 13 residues. Germline V gene lookup returns CDR1 SGHAT and CDR2 FQNNGV. The V end was cut by 0 bases, the J end by 4 bases, with 6 bases between. CDR3 nucleotides: TGTGCCAGCAGCTTAGAGGAGGGCACTGAAGCTTTCTTT. Protein: CASSLEEGTEAFF.

The V gene is TRBV6-4, the J gene TRBJ2-1, with 8 bases lining up with TRBD2. The germline V gene has CDR1 MRHNA and CDR2 SNTAGT. J lost 7 bases, V lost 0 bases, and 5 bases had no gene match. This CDR3 contains 15 residues. In DNA form, the CDR3 reads TGTGCCAGCAGTGACTCAGCGGGGGCTCGGAATGAGCAGTTCTTC. This gives the protein CASSDSAGARNEQFF.